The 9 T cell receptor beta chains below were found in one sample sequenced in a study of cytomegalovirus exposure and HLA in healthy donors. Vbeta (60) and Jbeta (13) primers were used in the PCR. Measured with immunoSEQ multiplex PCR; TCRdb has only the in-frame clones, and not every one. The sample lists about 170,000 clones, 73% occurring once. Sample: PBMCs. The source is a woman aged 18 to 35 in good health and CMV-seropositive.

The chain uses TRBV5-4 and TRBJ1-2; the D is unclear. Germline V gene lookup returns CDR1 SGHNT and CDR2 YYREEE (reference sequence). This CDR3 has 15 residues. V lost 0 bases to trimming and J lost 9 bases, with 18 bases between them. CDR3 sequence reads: CASSLAAGSRRSYTF. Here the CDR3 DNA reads TGTGCCAGCAGCTTGGCCGCCGGGAGCCGACGTAGCTACACCTTC.

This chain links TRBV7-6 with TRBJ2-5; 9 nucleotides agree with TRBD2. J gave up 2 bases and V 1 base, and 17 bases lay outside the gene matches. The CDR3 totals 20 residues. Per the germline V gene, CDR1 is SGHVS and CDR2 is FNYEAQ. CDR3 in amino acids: CASSLGPPGATSGIQETQYF. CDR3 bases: TGTGCCAGCAGCTTAGGACCCCCGGGGGCGACTAGCGGAATTCAAGAGACCCAGTACTTC. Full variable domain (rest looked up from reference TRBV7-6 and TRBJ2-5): GAGVSQSPRYKVTKRGQDVALRCDPISGHVSLYWYRQALGQGPEFLTYFNYEAQQDKSGLPNDRFSAERPEGSISTLTIQRTEQRDSAMYRCASSLGPPGATSGIQETQYFGPGTRLLVL.

The CDR3 here is CASSFSGTGNNSPLHF. CDR3 nucleotide sequence: TGTGCCAGCAGTTTCTCCGGGACAGGGAATAATTCACCCCTCCACTTT. The gene calls are TRBV27 and TRBJ1-6; TRBD1 matches at 9 bases. This CDR3 is built from 16 residues. Germline assignment: CDR1 MNHEY and CDR2 SMNVEV (reference sequence). V lost 3 bases to trimming and J lost 5 bases; unmatched junction nucleotides: 5.

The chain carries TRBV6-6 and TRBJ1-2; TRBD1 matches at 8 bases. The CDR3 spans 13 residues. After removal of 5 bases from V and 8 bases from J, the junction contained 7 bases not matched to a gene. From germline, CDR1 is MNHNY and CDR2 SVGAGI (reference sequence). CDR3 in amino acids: CASSREDRVGYTF. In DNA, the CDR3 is TGTGCCAGCAGTAGAGAGGACAGGGTAGGCTACACCTTC.

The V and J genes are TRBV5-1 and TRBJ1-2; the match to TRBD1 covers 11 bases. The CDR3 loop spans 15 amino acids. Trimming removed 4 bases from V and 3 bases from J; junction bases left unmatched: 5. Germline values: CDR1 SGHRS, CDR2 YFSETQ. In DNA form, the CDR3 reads TGCGCCAGCAGCACGGACAGGGGGCTCCACTATGGCTACACCTTC. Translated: CASSTDRGLHYGYTF.

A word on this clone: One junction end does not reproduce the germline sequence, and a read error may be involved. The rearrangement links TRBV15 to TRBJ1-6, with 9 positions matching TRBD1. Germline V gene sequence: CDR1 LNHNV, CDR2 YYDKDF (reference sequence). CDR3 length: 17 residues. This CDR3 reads CATSRALITGGNSLLHF. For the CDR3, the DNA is TGTGCCACCAGCAGAGCACTTATTACAGGGGGCAATTCACTCCTCCACTTT.

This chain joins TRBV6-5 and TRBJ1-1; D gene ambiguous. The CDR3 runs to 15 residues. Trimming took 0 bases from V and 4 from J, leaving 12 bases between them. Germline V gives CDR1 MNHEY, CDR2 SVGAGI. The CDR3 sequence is CASSYSTAGGTEAFF. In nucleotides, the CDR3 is TGTGCCAGCAGTTACTCGACGGCGGGAGGCACTGAAGCTTTCTTT.

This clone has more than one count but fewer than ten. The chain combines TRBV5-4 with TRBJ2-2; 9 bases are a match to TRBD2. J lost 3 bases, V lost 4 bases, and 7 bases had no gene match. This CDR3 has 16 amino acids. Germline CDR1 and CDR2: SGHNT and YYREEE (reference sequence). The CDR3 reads CASSVGTSLYTGELFF. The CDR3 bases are TGTGCCAGCAGCGTGGGGACTAGCCTTTACACCGGGGAGCTGTTTTTT.

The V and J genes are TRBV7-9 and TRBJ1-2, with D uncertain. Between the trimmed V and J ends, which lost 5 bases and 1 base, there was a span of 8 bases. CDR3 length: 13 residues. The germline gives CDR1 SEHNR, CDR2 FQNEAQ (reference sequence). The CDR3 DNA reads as TGTGCCAGCAGCCCCACAGTTAACTATGGCTACACCTTC. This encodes CASSPTVNYGYTF.